This record covers a single TCR beta chain. Antigen unknown. Viral peptide pool expansion of antigen-specific CD4+ T cells preceded sequencing in the ViraFEST assay. Having been cultured for approximately ten days, the cells underwent CD4+ T cell isolation. Each participant was administered two doses of either the BNT162b2 or the mRNA-1273 vaccine. It was with roughly 9.5 IU/ml IL-2 and about 10 ug/ml peptides that around 1.9 million PBMC per well were cultured. Days 3 and 7 were when half the medium was replaced with IL-2 medium. J was trimmed by 6 bases and V by 5 bases; bases with no gene match: 6. Germline values: CDR1 MNHEY, CDR2 SVGAGI. This CDR3 comprises 14 residues. This record belongs to a study of vaccination effects on CD4 cells after COVID-19. Overall study context: The second dose preceded post-vaccine samples by a median of 72 days.

Study-wide findings and caveats: From healthy vaccinees, only 1 of 255 vaccine-induced clones also reacted to common cold coronaviruses.

Sequencing was performed with immunoSEQ multiplex PCR; in TCRdb, only in-frame clones are kept and a portion is missing. In the table there are fewer than 20,000 clones, 75% to 80% of which are singletons. The input for sequencing was CD4+ T cells from PBMCs cultured with HCoV-NL63 spike peptides, taken after COVID-19 vaccination. The rearrangement joins TRBV6-5 to TRBJ2-7; 11 nucleotides align to TRBD1. The receptor's source is a human donor who received a COVID-19 vaccine. The CDR3 region has the DNA TGTGCCAGCAGTACTTTCGGGACAGGGGGCGAGCAGTACTTC. As protein: CASSTFGTGGEQYF.